This T cell receptor (beta chain) was identified during a study of shared clonotypes between healthy human individuals. Whole-study context: Plates per donor: three CD4 naive, three CD4 memory, two CD8 naive, one CD8 memory. Points from the study as a whole: Clonotype sharing among donors was thought likely to change with sequencing depth.

Replicate PCRs from sorted subsets contained roughly 200 ng DNA, which is 29,000 or so T cell genomes. Sequenced by immunoSEQ multiplex PCR; TCRdb stores in-frame clones only, minus some. Among 2 million to 2.5 million clones listed, roughly 93% were seen once. As for this clone: Its target is unknown.

The CDR3 totals 17 residues. Germline CDR1 is MDHEN and CDR2 is SYDVKM. Unmatched junction bases numbered 10, after V lost 4 bases and J lost 5 bases. This TCR was sampled from a man between 18 and 29 years old in good health. Some clones in this sample may be carry-over from other donors' samples. The rearrangement uses TRBV28 and TRBJ2-6; 8 bases fit TRBD2. The source material was naive CD4+ T cells from PBMCs. The subset is: CD45RA+ positively selected. CDR3 sequence (DNA): TGTGCCAGCAGTTCTCCCGGGGGGGGGCCCAGGGCCAACGTCCTGACTTTC. Translation gives CASSSPGGGPRANVLTF.